These 22 T cell receptor beta chains were sequenced from one sample in a study of blood T cell repertoires in COVID-19. Assay: immunoSEQ multiplex PCR; the TCRdb copy retains only in-frame clones and omits some. The table shows over 50,000 clones, with roughly 88% occurring only once. Material for sequencing was peripheral blood. The receptors come from a middle-aged man with active COVID-19.

This chain joins TRBV5-1 and TRBJ1-5, with a possible D match to TRBD1 (5 bases). Germline V gives CDR1 SGHRS, CDR2 YFSETQ. CDR3 length: 15 residues. Trimming took off 4 bases at V and 4 bases at J, with 15 bases between the two ends. The CDR3 DNA is TGCGCCAGCAGCCCGGGGGAGCTTGGGAATCAGCCCCAGCATTTT. Its protein is CASSPGELGNQPQHF.

This clone was seen once. The V call is TRBV7-2, the J call TRBJ2-7; 8 positions agree with TRBD2. CDR1 and CDR2 (germline): SGHTA, FQGNSA. The V segment lost 2 bases and the J segment 7 bases; nucleotides outside the gene matches: 7. The CDR3 consists of 14 residues. The CDR3 protein is CASSLYGGASEQYF. The CDR3 region has the DNA TGTGCCAGCAGCTTATACGGGGGGGCAAGTGAGCAGTACTTC.

V is TRBV6-1 and J is TRBJ1-6; no clear D gene. Trimming pared 0 bases from V and 5 bases from J, leaving 8 bases between. This CDR3 region has 15 residues. Germline CDR1 reads MNHNS; CDR2 reads SASEGT. CDR3 DNA: TGTGCCAGCAGTGAAGCCCAACAGAATAATTCACCCCTCCACTTT. Translating it yields CASSEAQQNNSPLHF.

The J gene is TRBJ1-5, the V gene TRBV29-1, with 9 bases that match TRBD1. V was clipped by 4 bases and J by 3 bases; unmatched bases: 4. Germline values: CDR1 SQVTM, CDR2 ANQGSEA. CDR3 size: 14 residues. This chain's CDR3 is CSVAGQGDNQPQHF. CDR3 nucleotide sequence: TGCAGCGTTGCGGGACAGGGTGACAATCAGCCCCAGCATTTT.

The V gene is TRBV30, the J gene TRBJ2-3, with TRBD2 matching over 8 bases. Germline V lookup: CDR1 GTSNPN, CDR2 SVGIG (reference sequence). The CDR3 extends over 14 amino acids. Trimming took 2 bases from V and 4 from J; bases not matched to a gene: 5. CDR3 amino acids: CAWSQTSGADTQYF. CDR3 DNA sequence: TGTGCCTGGAGTCAAACTAGCGGCGCAGATACGCAGTATTTT. Drawing the rest from reference TRBV30 and TRBJ2-3, the complete variable domain is SQTIHQWPATLVQPVGSPLSLECTVEGTSNPNLYWYRQAAGRGLQLLFYSVGIGQISSEVPQNLSASRPQDRQFILSSKKLLLSDSGFYLCAWSQTSGADTQYFGPGTRLTVL.

The rearrangement uses TRBV19 and TRBJ2-6; the D gene is possibly TRBD1 (5 bases). V lost 4 bases to trimming and J lost 0 bases, with 22 bases between them. Germline V gene sequence: CDR1 LNHDA, CDR2 SQIVND (reference sequence). This CDR3 contains 20 residues. The CDR3 DNA is TGTGCCAGTAGTAGAGCCCCTGGACATTACCCTTTCTCTGGGGCCAACGTCCTGACTTTC. Translating gives CASSRAPGHYPFSGANVLTF.

This chain uses TRBV6-5 with TRBJ2-7, with D possibly TRBD2 on 5 matching bases. The CDR3 runs 15 residues. Germline-derived CDR1 and CDR2 are MNHEY and SVGAGI. Trimming left V 6 bases short and J 2 bases short, with 17 bases between. DNA for the CDR3: TGTGCCAGCAGAGCGGTCAGAAGACCCACCTACGAGCAGTACTTC. The encoded protein is CASRAVRRPTYEQYF.

The CDR3 sequence is CASREDYTGELFF. The DNA for the CDR3 is TGTGCCAGCAGGGAGGATTACACCGGGGAGCTGTTTTTT. The chain joins TRBV5-8 to TRBJ2-2; D is perhaps TRBD2 (5 bases). Germline V gene data show CDR1 as SGHTS and CDR2 as YDEGEE. V was trimmed by 5 bases and J by 3 bases, leaving 8 bases between them. The CDR3 is 13 amino acids.

The rearrangement links TRBV19 to TRBJ2-3, with TRBD1 matching over 10 bases. This CDR3 has 18 residues. Germline lookup yields CDR1 LNHDA and CDR2 SQIVND (reference sequence). With 2 bases clipped from V and 5 bases from J, the junction kept 13 bases outside the gene matches. This chain's CDR3 is CASSIRDRGAGGGDTQYF. DNA for the CDR3: TGTGCCAGTAGTATAAGGGACAGGGGCGCGGGAGGAGGAGATACGCAGTATTTT.

The chain combines TRBV2 with TRBJ1-4; D might be TRBD1 (5 bases). The CDR3 runs 15 residues. Germline CDR1 and CDR2: SNHLY and FYNNEI. The V and J ends lost 4 bases and 7 bases respectively, with 16 bases between them. CDR3 DNA: TGTGCCAGCAGTGGAAGACGGGGGGGTGGTGAAAAACTGTTTTTT. It specifies CASSGRRGGGEKLFF.

CDR3 in amino acids: CASSPAGGSTDTQYF. CDR3 sequence (DNA): TGTGCCAGCAGTCCAGCGGGGGGGAGCACAGATACGCAGTATTTT. V and J are TRBV2 and TRBJ2-3; TRBD2 aligns across 10 bases. This CDR3 region has 15 residues. With 5 bases clipped from V and 0 bases from J, the junction kept 2 bases outside the gene matches. Germline loops: CDR1 SNHLY, CDR2 FYNNEI.

CDR3 protein: CASSGPGLGEETQYF. Written as DNA, the CDR3 is TGTGCCAGTAGTGGACCGGGACTAGGGGAAGAGACCCAGTACTTC. This sequence joins TRBV19 and TRBJ2-5, with 8 bases matching TRBD2. Germline CDR1 reads LNHDA; CDR2 reads SQIVND (reference sequence). V dropped 5 bases and J dropped 3; count of bases not matched to a gene: 8. The CDR3 is made up of 15 amino acids.

V is TRBV5-4 and J is TRBJ1-1; 8 positions match TRBD1. The V segment lost 4 bases and the J segment 8 bases; nucleotides outside the gene matches: 16. The CDR3 is 16 amino acids. Looked up from germline, CDR1 is SGHNT and CDR2 is YYREEE (reference sequence). The CDR3 sequence: CASSPRGRGSLGEAFF. The CDR3 nucleotides are TGTGCCAGCAGCCCCAGGGGGCGAGGGTCGTTAGGGGAAGCTTTCTTT.

J is TRBJ1-6 and V is TRBV6-1; D gene unclear. The CDR3 covers 17 residues. Germline CDR1 is MNHNS and CDR2 is SASEGT. V gave up 3 bases and J gave up 0 bases, with 12 bases separating them. The CDR3, as DNA: TGTGCCAGCAGTGACAGACAAACGCCCTCCTATAATTCACCCCTCCACTTT. Residues: CASSDRQTPSYNSPLHF.

This chain uses TRBV11-2 with TRBJ2-7; TRBD1 might be the D (5 bases). Germline V gene lookup returns CDR1 SGHAT and CDR2 FQNNGV. V was cut by 3 bases and J by 7 bases, with 13 bases left in between. The CDR3 totals 13 residues. CDR3: CASSFPRVTEQYF. As DNA, the CDR3 is TGTGCCAGCAGCTTCCCCAGGGTTACTGAGCAGTACTTC.

The CDR3: CASSAGTSGGWSTDTQYF. CDR3 DNA: TGTGCCAGCAGCGCCGGGACTAGCGGGGGGTGGAGCACAGATACGCAGTATTTT. The rearrangement joins TRBV5-8 to TRBJ2-3; 15 bases agree with TRBD2. Trimming removed 4 bases from V and 0 bases from J; junction bases left unmatched: 6. CDR1 is SGHTS and CDR2 is YDEGEE in the germline V gene. This CDR3 spans 18 amino acids.

The chain recombines TRBV10-3 with TRBJ2-3; 9 nucleotides match TRBD1. The germline CDR1 and CDR2 sequences are ENHRY and SYGVKD. The CDR3 has 15 amino acids. V lost 6 bases to trimming and J lost 4 bases; unmatched junction nucleotides: 8. CDR3 coding DNA: TGTGCCATCAGCCACAGGGGGCGGGGGCCAGATACGCAGTATTTT. This translates into CAISHRGRGPDTQYF.

V and J are TRBV9 and TRBJ2-5; 7 bases align to TRBD2. The ends lost 3 bases at V and 0 bases at J; junction bases unmatched: 5. CDR1 and CDR2 from the germline V gene are SGDLS and YYNGEE. The CDR3 contains 15 residues. The CDR3 DNA follows: TGTGCCAGCAGCGCGATGGGGGGGTACCAAGAGACCCAGTACTTC. Translating gives CASSAMGGYQETQYF.

The V and J genes are TRBV5-4 and TRBJ2-7; D uncertain. The V gene's germline CDR1 is SGHNT and CDR2 YYREEE (reference sequence). Trimming cost V 0 bases and J 6 bases, with 4 bases left between them. The length of the CDR3 is 11 residues. In DNA form, the CDR3 reads TGTGCCAGCAGCTTGGAGAGCGAGCAGTACTTC. This translates into CASSLESEQYF.

The J gene is TRBJ1-2, the V gene TRBV13; 9 nucleotides match TRBD1. J lost 8 bases, V lost 5 bases, and 6 bases had no gene match. This CDR3 has 13 residues. Germline V gene sequence: CDR1 PRHDT, CDR2 FYEKMQ (reference sequence). CDR3 residues: CASSNRGLWGYTF. CDR3 nucleotide sequence: TGTGCCAGCAGCAACAGGGGGCTATGGGGCTACACCTTC.

This CDR3 reads CASMGGSSYEQYF. For the CDR3, the DNA is TGTGCCAGCATGGGGGGGTCTTCCTACGAGCAGTACTTC. The chain employs TRBV19 and TRBJ2-7; TRBD2 matches 7 bases. Looked up from germline, CDR1 is LNHDA and CDR2 is SQIVND (reference sequence). The CDR3 length is 13 residues. Trimming cost V 9 bases and J 1 base; bases outside gene matches: 6.

This clone has just one count. This chain links TRBV23-1 with TRBJ1-5; maybe TRBD1 (6 bases). TRBV23-1 is identified as an open reading frame with a role that is uncertain. Trimming removed 4 bases at V and 1 base at J, with 14 bases between. The CDR3 is made up of 16 amino acids. The CDR3 DNA reads TGCGCCAGCAGTCTGGGTCTCCAGGGGAGCAATCAGCCCCAGCATTTT. It yields the protein CASSLGLQGSNQPQHF.